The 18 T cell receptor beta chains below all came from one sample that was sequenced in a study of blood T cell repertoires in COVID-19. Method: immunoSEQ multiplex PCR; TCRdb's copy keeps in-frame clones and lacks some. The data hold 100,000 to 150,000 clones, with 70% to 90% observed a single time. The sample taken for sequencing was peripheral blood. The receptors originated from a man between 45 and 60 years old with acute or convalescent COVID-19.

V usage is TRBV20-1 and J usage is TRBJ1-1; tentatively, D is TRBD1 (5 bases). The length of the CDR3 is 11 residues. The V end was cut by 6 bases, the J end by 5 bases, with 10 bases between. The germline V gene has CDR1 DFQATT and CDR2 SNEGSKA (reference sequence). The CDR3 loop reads CSAGGRTEAFF. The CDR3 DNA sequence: TGCAGTGCCGGGGGTCGGACTGAAGCTTTCTTT.

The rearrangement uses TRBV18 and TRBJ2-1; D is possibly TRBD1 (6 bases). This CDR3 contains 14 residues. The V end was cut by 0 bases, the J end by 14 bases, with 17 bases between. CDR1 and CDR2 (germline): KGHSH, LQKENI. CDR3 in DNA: TGTGCCAGCTCACCACCGTCTAACAGGGAAAAAAAGTTCTTC. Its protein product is CASSPPSNREKKFF. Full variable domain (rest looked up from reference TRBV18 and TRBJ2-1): NAGVMQNPRHLVRRRGQEARLRCSPMKGHSHVYWYRQLPEEGLKFMVYLQKENIIDESGMPKERFSAEFPKEGPSILRIQQVVRGDSAAYFCASSPPSNREKKFFGPGTRLTVL.

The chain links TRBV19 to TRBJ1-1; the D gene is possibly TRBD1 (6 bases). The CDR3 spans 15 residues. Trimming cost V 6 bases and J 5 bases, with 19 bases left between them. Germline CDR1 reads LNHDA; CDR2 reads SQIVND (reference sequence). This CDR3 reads CASRELSRGKTEAFF. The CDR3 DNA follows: TGTGCCAGTAGAGAACTATCCAGGGGAAAAACTGAAGCTTTCTTT. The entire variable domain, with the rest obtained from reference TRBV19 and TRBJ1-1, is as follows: DGGITQSPKYLFRKEGQNVTLSCEQNLNHDAMYWYRQDPGQGLRLIYYSQIVNDFQKGDIAEGYSVSREKKESFPLTVTSAQKNPTAFYLCASRELSRGKTEAFFGQGTRLTVV.

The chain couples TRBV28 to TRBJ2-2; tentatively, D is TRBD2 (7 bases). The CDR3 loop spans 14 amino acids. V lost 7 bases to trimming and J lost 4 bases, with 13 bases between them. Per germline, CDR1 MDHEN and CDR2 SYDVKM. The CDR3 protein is CASTAGGRTGELFF. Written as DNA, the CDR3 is TGTGCCAGCACAGCCGGGGGGCGCACCGGGGAGCTGTTTTTT. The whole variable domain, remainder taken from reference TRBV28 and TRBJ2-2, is DVKVTQSSRYLVKRTGEKVFLECVQDMDHENMFWYRQDPGLGLRLIYFSYDVKMKEKGDIPEGYSVSREKKERFSLILESASTNQTSMYLCASTAGGRTGELFFGEGSRLTVL.

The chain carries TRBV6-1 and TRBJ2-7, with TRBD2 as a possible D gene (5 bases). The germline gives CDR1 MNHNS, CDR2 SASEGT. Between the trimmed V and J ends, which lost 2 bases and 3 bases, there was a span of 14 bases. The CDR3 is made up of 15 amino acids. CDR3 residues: CASSEIARQNYEQYF. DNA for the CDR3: TGTGCCAGCAGTGAAATAGCGCGGCAGAACTACGAGCAGTACTTC.

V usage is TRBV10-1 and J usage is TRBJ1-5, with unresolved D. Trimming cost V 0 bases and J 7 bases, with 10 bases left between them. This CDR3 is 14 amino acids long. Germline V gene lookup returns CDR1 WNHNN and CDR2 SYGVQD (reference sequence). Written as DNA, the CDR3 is TGCGCCAGCAGTGAGTCTCATATTGCGCAGCCCCAGCATTTT. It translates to CASSESHIAQPQHF.

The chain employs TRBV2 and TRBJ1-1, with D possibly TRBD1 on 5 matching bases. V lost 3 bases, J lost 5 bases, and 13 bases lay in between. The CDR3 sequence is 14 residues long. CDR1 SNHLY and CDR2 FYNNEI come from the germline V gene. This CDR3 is CASSERTLSTEAFF. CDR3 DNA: TGTGCCAGCAGTGAGAGGACACTCTCAACTGAAGCTTTCTTT.

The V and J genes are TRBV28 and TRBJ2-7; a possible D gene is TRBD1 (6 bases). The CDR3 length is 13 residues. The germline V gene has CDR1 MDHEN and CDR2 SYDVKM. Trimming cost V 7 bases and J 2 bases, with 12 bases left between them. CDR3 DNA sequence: TGTGCCAGCACCAGAGGACAGCCCTACGAGCAGTACTTC. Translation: CASTRGQPYEQYF.

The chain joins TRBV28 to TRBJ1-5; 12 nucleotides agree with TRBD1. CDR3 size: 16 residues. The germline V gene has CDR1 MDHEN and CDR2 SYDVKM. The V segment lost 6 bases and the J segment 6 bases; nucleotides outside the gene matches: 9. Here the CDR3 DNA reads TGTGCCAGCAGCGTCACCGGGACAGGGGGCATTCAGCCCCAGCATTTT. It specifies CASSVTGTGGIQPQHF.

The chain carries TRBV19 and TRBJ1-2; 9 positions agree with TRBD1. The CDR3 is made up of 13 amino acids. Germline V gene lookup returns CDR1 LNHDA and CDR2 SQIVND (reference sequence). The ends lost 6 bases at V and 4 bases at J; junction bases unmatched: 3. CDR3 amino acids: CASSPGQGYGYTF. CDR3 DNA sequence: TGTGCCAGTAGCCCGGGACAGGGCTATGGCTACACCTTC.

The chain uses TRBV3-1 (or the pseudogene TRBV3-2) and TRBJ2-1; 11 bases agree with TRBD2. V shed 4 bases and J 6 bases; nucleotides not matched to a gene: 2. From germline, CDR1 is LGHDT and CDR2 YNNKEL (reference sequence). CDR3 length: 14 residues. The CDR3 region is CASSRSGGVNEQFF. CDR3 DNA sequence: TGTGCCAGCAGCCGTAGCGGGGGGGTCAATGAGCAGTTCTTC.

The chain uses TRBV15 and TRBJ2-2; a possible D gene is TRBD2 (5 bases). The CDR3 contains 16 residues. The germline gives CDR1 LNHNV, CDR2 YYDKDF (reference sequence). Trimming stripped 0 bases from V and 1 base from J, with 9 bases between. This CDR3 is CATSREGARNTGELFF. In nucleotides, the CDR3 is TGTGCCACCAGCAGAGAGGGAGCTAGGAACACCGGGGAGCTGTTTTTT.

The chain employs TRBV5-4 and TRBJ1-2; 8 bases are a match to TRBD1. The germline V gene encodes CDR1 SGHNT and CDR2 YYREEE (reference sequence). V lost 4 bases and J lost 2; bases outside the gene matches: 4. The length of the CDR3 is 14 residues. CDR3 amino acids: CASSMGQENYGYTF. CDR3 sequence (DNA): TGTGCCAGCAGCATGGGACAGGAGAACTATGGCTACACCTTC.

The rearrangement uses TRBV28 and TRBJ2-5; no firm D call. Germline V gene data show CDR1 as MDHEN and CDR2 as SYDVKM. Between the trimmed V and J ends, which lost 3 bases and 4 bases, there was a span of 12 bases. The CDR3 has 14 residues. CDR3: CASSLTSPGETQYF. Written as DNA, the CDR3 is TGTGCCAGCAGTTTGACGTCCCCGGGAGAGACCCAGTACTTC.

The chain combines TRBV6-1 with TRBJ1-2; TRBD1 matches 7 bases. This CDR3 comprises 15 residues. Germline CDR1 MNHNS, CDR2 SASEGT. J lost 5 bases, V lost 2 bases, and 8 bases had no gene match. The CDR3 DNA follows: TGTGCCAGCAGTGAAATGGTTGCAGGGGGGTATGGCTACACCTTC. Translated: CASSEMVAGGYGYTF.

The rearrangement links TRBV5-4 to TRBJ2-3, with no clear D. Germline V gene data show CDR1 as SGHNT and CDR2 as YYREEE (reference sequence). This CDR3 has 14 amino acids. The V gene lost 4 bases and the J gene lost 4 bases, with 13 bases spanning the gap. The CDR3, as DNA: TGTGCCAGCAGCCTCCTTAGCCTGGCAGATACGCAGTATTTT. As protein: CASSLLSLADTQYF.

This CDR3 is CASGPDRTGSPLHF. The CDR3 DNA is TGTGCCAGCGGACCAGACAGGACAGGGTCACCCCTCCACTTT. This sequence joins TRBV7-2 and TRBJ1-6, with 8 bases fitting TRBD1. CDR3 length: 14 residues. V shed 8 bases and J 10 bases; nucleotides not matched to a gene: 10. The V gene's germline CDR1 is SGHTA and CDR2 FQGNSA. Variable domain in full (rest from reference TRBV7-2 and TRBJ1-6): GAGVSQSPSNKVTEKGKDVELRCDPISGHTALYWYRQSLGQGLEFLIYFQGNSAPDKSGLPSDRFSAERTGGSVSTLTIQRTQQEDSAVYLCASGPDRTGSPLHFGNGTRLTVT.

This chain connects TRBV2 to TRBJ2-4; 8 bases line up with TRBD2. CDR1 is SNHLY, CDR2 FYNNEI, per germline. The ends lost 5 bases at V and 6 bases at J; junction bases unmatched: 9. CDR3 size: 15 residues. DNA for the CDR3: TGTGCCAGCAGTCCCGACGTGGCGGGAGGAAACATTCAGTACTTC. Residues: CASSPDVAGGNIQYF.